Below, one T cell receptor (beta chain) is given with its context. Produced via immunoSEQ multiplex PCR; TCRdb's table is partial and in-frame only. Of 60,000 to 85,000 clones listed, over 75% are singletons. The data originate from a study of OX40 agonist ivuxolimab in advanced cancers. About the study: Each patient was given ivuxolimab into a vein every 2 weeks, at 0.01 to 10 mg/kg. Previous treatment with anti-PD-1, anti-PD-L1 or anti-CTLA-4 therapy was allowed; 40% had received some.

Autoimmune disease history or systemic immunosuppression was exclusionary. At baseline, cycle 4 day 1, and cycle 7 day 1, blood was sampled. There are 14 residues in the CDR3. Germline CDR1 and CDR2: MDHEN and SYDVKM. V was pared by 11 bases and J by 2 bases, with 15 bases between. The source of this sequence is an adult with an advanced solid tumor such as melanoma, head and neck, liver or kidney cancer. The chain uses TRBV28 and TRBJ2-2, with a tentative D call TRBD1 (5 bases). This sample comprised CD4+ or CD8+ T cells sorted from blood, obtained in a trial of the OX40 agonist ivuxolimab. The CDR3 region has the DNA TGTGCCGGTGGGGCCCGATTAAACACCGGGGAGCTGTTTTTT. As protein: CAGGARLNTGELFF.